What follows are 19 T cell receptor beta chains derived from one specimen sequenced in a study of CXCR3-negative and CXCR3-positive naive CD8 T cells. The TRB cDNA libraries were prepared by 5' RACE with UMI labels. TCRdb re-called the 5' RACE reads and gives one entry per CDR3 protein, without DNA. This sample's clone table lists about 62,000 distinct CDR3 sequences. The sample was naive CXCR3- CD8+ T cells from blood. Noted subset: CD45RO-CCR7+CD27+CD95- naive CD8+ T cells lacking CXCR3 (TNR3-). These receptors originate from a human donor in good health. Some clones in this sample may be carry-over from other donors' samples.

This rearrangement joins TRBV7-9 to TRBJ2-1; TCRdb returns TRBD2, unconfirmable since there is no DNA. This CDR3 region has 15 residues. Germline V gene sequence: CDR1 SEHNR, CDR2 FQNEAQ (reference sequence). CDR3 sequence reads: CASSPAGVGYNEQFF.

The genes are TRBV4-1 and TRBJ1-3. The CDR3 runs 15 residues. Germline V gene data show CDR1 as MGHRA and CDR2 as YSYEKL. Here the CDR3 reads CASRESRGSGNTIYF.

The chain is built from TRBV15 and TRBJ2-5; TCRdb selects TRBD1, and the lack of DNA leaves this call unchecked. CDR3 size: 14 residues. Germline assignment: CDR1 LNHNV and CDR2 YYDKDF (reference sequence). This chain's CDR3 is CATSKDRGQETQYF.

V is TRBV29-1 and J is TRBJ2-6. CDR3 length equals 14 residues. The germline V gene has CDR1 SQVTM and CDR2 ANQGSEA. The CDR3 protein is CSVYGESGANVLTF.

This chain links TRBV29-1 with TRBJ2-7; there is no DNA to check the TCRdb D call of TRBD2. The length of the CDR3 is 14 residues. Germline V gene lookup returns CDR1 SQVTM and CDR2 ANQGSEA. The CDR3 loop reads CSVALPRGGYEQYF.

The chain couples TRBV29-1 to TRBJ1-2; as DNA is missing, the TRBD1 call by TCRdb cannot be tested. CDR1 and CDR2 from the germline V gene are SQVTM and ANQGSEA. This CDR3 has 14 residues. This chain's CDR3 is CSVARPPGHYGYTF.

The chain links TRBV6-5 to TRBJ2-2; without DNA, the TCRdb call of TRBD1 cannot be checked. The CDR3 is 15 amino acids. The germline V gene encodes CDR1 MNHEY and CDR2 SVGAGI. CDR3 sequence: CASTRTPTNTGELFF.

The chain is built from TRBV28 and TRBJ2-7; TCRdb names TRBD1, which stays unverified in the absence of DNA. This CDR3 contains 16 residues. Germline CDR1 reads MDHEN; CDR2 reads SYDVKM. CDR3 protein: CASSFITSGTPYEQYF.

The chain uses TRBV29-1 and TRBJ2-5; TCRdb indicates TRBD2, and absent DNA this call remains unverified. CDR3 size: 12 residues. Germline lookup yields CDR1 SQVTM and CDR2 ANQGSEA. CDR3 region: CSVEGVGETQYF.

This chain links TRBV14 with TRBJ1-1; the TCRdb D gene call, TRBD1, has no DNA to confirm it. The V gene's germline CDR1 is SGHDN and CDR2 FVKESK. This CDR3 spans 15 amino acids. The CDR3 sequence is CASSQDRTGNTEAFF.

The chain is built from TRBV29-1 and TRBJ2-3; there is no DNA to check the TCRdb D call of TRBD1. Per the germline V gene, CDR1 is SQVTM and CDR2 is ANQGSEA. The CDR3 spans 15 residues. The CDR3 spells CSAYGTAISTDTQYF.

This sequence joins TRBV7-9 and TRBJ1-1; the TCRdb call, TRBD1, lacks DNA for checking. Germline values: CDR1 SEHNR, CDR2 FQNEAQ (reference sequence). This CDR3 is 15 amino acids long. CDR3 protein: CASSPLEEMNTEAFF.

This chain connects TRBV20-1 to TRBJ1-4. The CDR3 runs 15 residues. The V gene's germline CDR1 is DFQATT and CDR2 SNEGSKA (reference sequence). CDR3 sequence reads: CSATIPRAGSEKLFF.

The rearrangement links TRBV4-2 to TRBJ2-7. Germline V gene sequence: CDR1 LGHNA, CDR2 YNFKEQ. The CDR3 has 14 amino acids. CDR3 amino acids: CASSQGQTSYEQYF.

The chain recombines TRBV14 with TRBJ1-1; without DNA, the TCRdb call of TRBD1 cannot be checked. Per germline, CDR1 SGHDN and CDR2 FVKESK. This CDR3 is 14 amino acids long. The CDR3: CASSPGPRWTEAFF.

V and J are TRBV20-1 and TRBJ2-7; TCRdb's D gene call, TRBD2, goes unchecked for lack of DNA. Germline assignment: CDR1 DFQATT and CDR2 SNEGSKA (reference sequence). This CDR3 has 16 amino acids. The CDR3 spells CSARDEGPLSSYEQYF.

This chain links TRBV29-1 with TRBJ2-7; as DNA is missing, the TRBD1 call by TCRdb cannot be tested. Germline CDR1 and CDR2: SQVTM and ANQGSEA. The CDR3 loop spans 18 amino acids. The CDR3 reads CSVTAPLTVTYMGDEQYF.

The V call is TRBV20-1, the J call TRBJ2-1; TCRdb's D call, TRBD1, is unchecked because there is no DNA. This CDR3 spans 15 amino acids. Germline V gene sequence: CDR1 DFQATT, CDR2 SNEGSKA (reference sequence). Here the CDR3 reads CSAGTGLSSYNEQFF.

The chain uses TRBV4-1 and TRBJ2-4; TCRdb lists TRBD1, though no DNA is available to test this call. CDR1 MGHRA and CDR2 YSYEKL come from the germline V gene. The CDR3 loop spans 16 amino acids. The CDR3 reads CASSQDQRQGANIQYF.